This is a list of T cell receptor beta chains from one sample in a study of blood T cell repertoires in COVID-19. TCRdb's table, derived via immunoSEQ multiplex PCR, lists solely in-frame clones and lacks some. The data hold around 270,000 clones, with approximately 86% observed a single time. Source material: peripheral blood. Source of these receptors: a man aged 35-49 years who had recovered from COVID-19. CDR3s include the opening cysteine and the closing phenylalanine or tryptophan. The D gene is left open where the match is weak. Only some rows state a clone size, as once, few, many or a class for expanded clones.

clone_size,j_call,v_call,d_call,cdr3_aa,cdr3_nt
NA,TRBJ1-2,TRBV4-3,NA,CASSQDVQGNYGYTF,TGCGCCAGCAGCCAAGATGTTCAGGGAAACTATGGCTACACCTTC
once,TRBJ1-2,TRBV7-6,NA,CASSPQAGGNYGYTF,TGTGCCAGCAGCCCTCAGGCGGGGGGCAACTATGGCTACACCTTC
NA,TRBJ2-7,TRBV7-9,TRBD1,CASSPRTGSYEQYF,TGTGCCAGCAGCCCCAGGACAGGGTCCTACGAGCAGTACTTC
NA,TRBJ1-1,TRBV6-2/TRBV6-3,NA,CASSPPRGVWAFF,TGTGCCAGCAGTCCCCCCCGGGGGGTTTGGGCTTTCTTT
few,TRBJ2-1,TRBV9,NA,CASSVILGGEQFF,TGTGCCAGCAGCGTCATCCTTGGCGGTGAGCAGTTCTTC
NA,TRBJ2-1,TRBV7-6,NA,CASSLPGRNYNEQFF,TGTGCCAGCAGCTTACCGGGAAGGAACTACAATGAGCAGTTCTTC
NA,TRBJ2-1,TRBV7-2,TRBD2,CASRHGTSGGAPSYNEQFF,TGTGCCAGCAGACACGGCACTAGCGGGGGGGCTCCCTCCTACAATGAGCAGTTCTTC
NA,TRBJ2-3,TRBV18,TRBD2,CASSSTSGNTDTQYF,TGTGCCAGCTCATCGACTAGCGGGAATACAGATACGCAGTATTTT
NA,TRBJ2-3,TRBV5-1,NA,CASSLKASTDTQYF,TGCGCCAGCAGCTTAAAAGCTAGCACAGATACGCAGTATTTT
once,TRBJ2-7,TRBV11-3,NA,CASSLDPDSLRSF,TGTGCCAGCAGCTTAGACCCCGACAGTTTAAGATCCTTC